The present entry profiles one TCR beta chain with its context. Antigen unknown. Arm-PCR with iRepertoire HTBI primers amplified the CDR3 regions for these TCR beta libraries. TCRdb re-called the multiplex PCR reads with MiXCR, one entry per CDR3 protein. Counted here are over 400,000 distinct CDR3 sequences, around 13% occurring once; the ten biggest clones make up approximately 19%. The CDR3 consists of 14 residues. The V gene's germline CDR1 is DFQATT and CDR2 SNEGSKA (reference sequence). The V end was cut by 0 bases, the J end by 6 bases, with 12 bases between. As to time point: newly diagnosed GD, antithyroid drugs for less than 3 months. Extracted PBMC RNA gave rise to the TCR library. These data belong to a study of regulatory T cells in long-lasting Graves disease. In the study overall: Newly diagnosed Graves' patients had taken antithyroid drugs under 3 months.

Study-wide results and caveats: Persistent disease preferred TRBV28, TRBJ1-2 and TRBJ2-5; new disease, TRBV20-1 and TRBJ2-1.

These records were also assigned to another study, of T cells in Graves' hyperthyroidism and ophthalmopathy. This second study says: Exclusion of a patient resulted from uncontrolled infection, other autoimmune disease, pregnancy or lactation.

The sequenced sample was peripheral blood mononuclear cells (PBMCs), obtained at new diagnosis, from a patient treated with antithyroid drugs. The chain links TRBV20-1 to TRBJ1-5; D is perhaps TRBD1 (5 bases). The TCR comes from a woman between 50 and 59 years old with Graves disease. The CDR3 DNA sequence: TGCAGTGCTAGAGACAGGGCCTGGAGTCAGCCCCAGCATTTT. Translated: CSARDRAWSQPQHF.